This T cell receptor beta chain was retrieved from a study of T cell clonality in common variable immunodeficiency. Overall study results and limits: Shared TCRbeta clones were fewer between CVID subjects than controls. Fewer deletions and N-nucleotide insertions were reportedly seen in common variable immunodeficiency TCR beta sequences. CVID patient heterogeneity limited repertoire-clinical complication correlations.

Caucasian heritage predominated among both patients and controls. V gave up 4 bases and J gave up 2 bases, with 16 bases separating them. CDR1 and CDR2 (germline): SGHRS, YFSETQ. CDR3 length: 15 amino acids. This clone was found many times. What it binds is not known. The CDR3 end falls 3 residues outside the read, so it is completed with the germline J gene. Sequencing was performed with immunoSEQ multiplex PCR; in TCRdb, only in-frame clones are kept and a portion is missing. Altogether 30,000 to 40,000 clones were found in the sample, and no singletons occur. This TCR came from a person aged 18 to 69 in good health. The chain uses TRBV5-1 and TRBJ2-7; unclear D gene. Sequencing input: peripheral blood mononuclear cells. The CDR3 DNA, read in part, is TGCGCCAGCAGCCCGATAAAGGGCTATACCTACGAG. Encoded protein: CASSPIKGYTYE. The full-length CDR3 reads as CASSPIKGYTYEQYF.